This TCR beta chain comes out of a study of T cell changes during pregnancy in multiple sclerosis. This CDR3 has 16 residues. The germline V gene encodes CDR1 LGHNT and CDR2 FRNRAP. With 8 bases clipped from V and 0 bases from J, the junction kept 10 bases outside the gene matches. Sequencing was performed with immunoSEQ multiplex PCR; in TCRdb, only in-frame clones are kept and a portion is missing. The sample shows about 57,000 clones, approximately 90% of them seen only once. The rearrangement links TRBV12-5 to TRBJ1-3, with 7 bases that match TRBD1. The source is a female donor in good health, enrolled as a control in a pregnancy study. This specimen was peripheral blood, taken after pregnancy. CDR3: CASSLGQEFSGNTIYF. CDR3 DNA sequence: TGTGCTAGTTCATTAGGACAGGAATTCTCTGGAAACACCATATATTTT.